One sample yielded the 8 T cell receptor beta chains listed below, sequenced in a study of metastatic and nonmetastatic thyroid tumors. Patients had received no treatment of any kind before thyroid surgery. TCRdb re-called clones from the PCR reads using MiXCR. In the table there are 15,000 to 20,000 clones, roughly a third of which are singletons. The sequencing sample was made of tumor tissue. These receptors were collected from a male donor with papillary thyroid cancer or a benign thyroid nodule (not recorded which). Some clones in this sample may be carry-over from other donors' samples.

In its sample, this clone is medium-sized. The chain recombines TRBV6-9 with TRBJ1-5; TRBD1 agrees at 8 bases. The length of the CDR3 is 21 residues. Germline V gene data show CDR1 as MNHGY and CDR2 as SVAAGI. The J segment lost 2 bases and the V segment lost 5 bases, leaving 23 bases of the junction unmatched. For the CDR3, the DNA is TGTGCCAGCAGTCCCCTGACCTATTCGGGGCAGGGGGCGTCTCGCAATCAGCCCCAGCATTTT. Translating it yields CASSPLTYSGQGASRNQPQHF.

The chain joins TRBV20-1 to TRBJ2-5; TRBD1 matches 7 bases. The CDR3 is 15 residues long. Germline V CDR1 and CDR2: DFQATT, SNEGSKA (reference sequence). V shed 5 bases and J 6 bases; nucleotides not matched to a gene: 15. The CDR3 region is CSACDRDSETKTQYF. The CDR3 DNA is TGCAGTGCTTGCGACCGGGACAGCGAGACGAAGACCCAGTACTTC.

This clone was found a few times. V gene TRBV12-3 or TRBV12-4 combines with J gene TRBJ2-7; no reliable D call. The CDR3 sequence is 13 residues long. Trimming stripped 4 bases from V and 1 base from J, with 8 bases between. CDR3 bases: TGTGCCAGCAGTTGGCATGTTTCCTACGAGCAGTACTTC. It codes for CASSWHVSYEQYF.

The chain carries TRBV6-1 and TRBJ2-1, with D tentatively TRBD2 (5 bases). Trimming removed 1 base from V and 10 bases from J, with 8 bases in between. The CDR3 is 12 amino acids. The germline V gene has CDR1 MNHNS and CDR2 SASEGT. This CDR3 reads CASSEVGGEQFF. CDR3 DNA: TGTGCCAGCAGTGAAGTTGGCGGGGAGCAGTTCTTC.

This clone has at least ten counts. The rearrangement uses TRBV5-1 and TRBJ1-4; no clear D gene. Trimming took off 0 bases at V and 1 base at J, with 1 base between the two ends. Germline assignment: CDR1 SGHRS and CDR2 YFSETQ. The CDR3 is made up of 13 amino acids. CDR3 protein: CASSLGTNEKLFF. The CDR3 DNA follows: TGCGCCAGCAGCTTGGGAACTAATGAAAAACTGTTTTTT.

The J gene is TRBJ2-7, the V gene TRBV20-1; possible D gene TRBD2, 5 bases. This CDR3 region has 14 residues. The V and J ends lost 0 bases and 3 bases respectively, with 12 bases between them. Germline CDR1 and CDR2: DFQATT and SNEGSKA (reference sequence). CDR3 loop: CSARDRGLLYEQYF. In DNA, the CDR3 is TGCAGTGCTAGAGATCGTGGACTCCTCTACGAGCAGTACTTC.

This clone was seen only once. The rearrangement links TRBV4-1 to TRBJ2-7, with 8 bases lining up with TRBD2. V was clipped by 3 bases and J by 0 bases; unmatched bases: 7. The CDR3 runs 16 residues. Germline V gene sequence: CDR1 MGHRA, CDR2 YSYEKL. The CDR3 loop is CASSQTSGGDSYEQYF. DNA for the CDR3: TGCGCCAGCAGCCAGACATCGGGAGGGGACTCCTACGAGCAGTACTTC.

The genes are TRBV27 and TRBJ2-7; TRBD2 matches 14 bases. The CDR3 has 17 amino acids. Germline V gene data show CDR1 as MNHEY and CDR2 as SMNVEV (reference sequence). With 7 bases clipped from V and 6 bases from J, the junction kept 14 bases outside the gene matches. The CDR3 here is CASTPEVGTSGRSEQYF. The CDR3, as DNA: TGTGCCAGCACCCCCGAGGTAGGGACTAGCGGGAGATCCGAGCAGTACTTC.